A selection of T cell receptor beta chains follows, all from one sample in a study of neurological immune-mediated disorders. Via MiXCR, TCRdb re-called the 5' RACE reads, giving one row per CDR3 protein. This table has roughly 62,000 distinct CDR3 sequences, approximately 10% appearing once. The sample comprised PBMCs. The receptors shown here come from a man aged 55 to 70 in good health. The conserved cysteine and the conserved F or W are not part of the CDR3 here. The order of the fields is J gene, V gene, CDR3 protein.

j_gene: TRBJ2-1; v_gene: TRBV10-3; CDR3aa: AIRRTGDDNEQF
j_gene: TRBJ2-7; v_gene: TRBV5-5; CDR3aa: ASSLGWAYEQY
j_gene: TRBJ1-1; v_gene: TRBV12-3/TRBV12-4; CDR3aa: ASSFRMNTEAF
j_gene: TRBJ1-1; v_gene: TRBV12-3/TRBV12-4; CDR3aa: ASSTRDRNTEAF
j_gene: TRBJ2-7; v_gene: TRBV18; CDR3aa: ASSPQGGTGGYEQY
j_gene: TRBJ1-1; v_gene: TRBV7-2; CDR3aa: ASRPPEASEAF
j_gene: TRBJ2-7; v_gene: TRBV12-3/TRBV12-4; CDR3aa: ASSPRGLGYEQY
j_gene: TRBJ2-7; v_gene: TRBV20-1; CDR3aa: SARDPGQGAYEQY
j_gene: TRBJ1-5; v_gene: TRBV6-6; CDR3aa: ASSTNGINQPQH
j_gene: TRBJ1-3; v_gene: TRBV7-2; CDR3aa: ASSPRPDGDTIY
j_gene: TRBJ2-6; v_gene: TRBV6-1; CDR3aa: ASSEGTVGGTSGANVLT
j_gene: TRBJ2-3; v_gene: TRBV20-1; CDR3aa: SARVAGRSTDTQY
j_gene: TRBJ1-2; v_gene: TRBV4-3; CDR3aa: ASSQEWSDGAGYT
j_gene: TRBJ1-2; v_gene: TRBV7-9; CDR3aa: ASSLMDGYGYT
j_gene: TRBJ1-1; v_gene: TRBV5-6; CDR3aa: ASSVQGAGTEAF
j_gene: TRBJ1-4; v_gene: TRBV15; CDR3aa: ATSRGRTGEMEKLF
j_gene: TRBJ2-5; v_gene: TRBV27; CDR3aa: ASSFVGGSKETQY
j_gene: TRBJ2-6; v_gene: TRBV7-8; CDR3aa: ASSLYRELSGANVLT
j_gene: TRBJ1-1; v_gene: TRBV6-6; CDR3aa: ASSSPGVTGTEAF
j_gene: TRBJ2-1; v_gene: TRBV7-2; CDR3aa: ASSLSSGNEQF
j_gene: TRBJ2-7; v_gene: TRBV6-2/TRBV6-3; CDR3aa: ASIDGPGTVTYEQY
j_gene: TRBJ2-5; v_gene: TRBV15; CDR3aa: ATSREPQQETQY
j_gene: TRBJ2-3; v_gene: TRBV7-2; CDR3aa: ASSLGTPTDTQY
j_gene: TRBJ2-3; v_gene: TRBV5-1; CDR3aa: ASSETATDTQY
j_gene: TRBJ2-3; v_gene: TRBV19; CDR3aa: ASSDRALKDTQY
j_gene: TRBJ2-1; v_gene: TRBV2; CDR3aa: ARGLAGRDEQF
j_gene: TRBJ1-3; v_gene: TRBV20-1; CDR3aa: SAREPRTVGNTIY
j_gene: TRBJ1-6; v_gene: TRBV3-1; CDR3aa: ASSQGSGTVRNSPLH
j_gene: TRBJ2-2; v_gene: TRBV25-1; CDR3aa: ASSDAGRIGTGELF
j_gene: TRBJ2-1; v_gene: TRBV12-3/TRBV12-4; CDR3aa: ASLKSEQF
j_gene: TRBJ1-1; v_gene: TRBV24-1; CDR3aa: ATRAGPDRIAEAF
j_gene: TRBJ2-3; v_gene: TRBV20-1; CDR3aa: SARDFQGTDTQY
j_gene: TRBJ1-1; v_gene: TRBV20-1; CDR3aa: SAGILNTEAF
j_gene: TRBJ2-3; v_gene: TRBV2; CDR3aa: ASTYGRDTDTQY
j_gene: TRBJ1-5; v_gene: TRBV20-1; CDR3aa: SAEAGKQPQH
j_gene: TRBJ2-6; v_gene: TRBV12-3/TRBV12-4; CDR3aa: ASSFGVSGANVLT
j_gene: TRBJ2-3; v_gene: TRBV5-1; CDR3aa: ASSLADVTGVLTDTQY
j_gene: TRBJ2-1; v_gene: TRBV7-2; CDR3aa: ASSLASVAEEQF
j_gene: TRBJ2-1; v_gene: TRBV27; CDR3aa: ASSLKGGFQF
j_gene: TRBJ2-3; v_gene: TRBV6-5; CDR3aa: ASSYSASGADTQY
j_gene: TRBJ1-2; v_gene: TRBV20-1; CDR3aa: SASSGQINNYGYT
j_gene: TRBJ2-7; v_gene: TRBV12-3/TRBV12-4; CDR3aa: ASRWDGAYEQY
j_gene: TRBJ1-6; v_gene: TRBV12-3/TRBV12-4; CDR3aa: ASSLEGSLNSPLH